The clone carrying this TCR beta chain appeared once. Its antigen is still unknown. This record comes from a study of cytomegalovirus exposure and HLA in healthy donors. Study conclusions and caveats: There were some public TCRs occurring in many donors, but most TCR sequences were rare.

PCR used 60 Vbeta primers and 13 Jbeta primers. This table comes from immunoSEQ multiplex PCR, and its TCRdb copy is limited to in-frame clones, with some not included. The sample contains 60,000 to 75,000 clones, roughly 80% of which appear only once. This CDR3 is built from 13 residues. V shed 0 bases and J shed 8 bases, with 12 bases lying between them. Germline V gene sequence: CDR1 GTSNPN, CDR2 SVGIG (reference sequence). The receptor was isolated from a woman aged 30 to 39 in good health and CMV-seropositive. The sequenced sample consisted of PBMCs. The chain couples TRBV30 to TRBJ2-3; a weak D match, TRBD1 (6 bases). Here the CDR3 DNA reads TGTGCCTGGAGTGTATTGCAAGGGGGTACGCAGTATTTT. It codes for CAWSVLQGGTQYF.